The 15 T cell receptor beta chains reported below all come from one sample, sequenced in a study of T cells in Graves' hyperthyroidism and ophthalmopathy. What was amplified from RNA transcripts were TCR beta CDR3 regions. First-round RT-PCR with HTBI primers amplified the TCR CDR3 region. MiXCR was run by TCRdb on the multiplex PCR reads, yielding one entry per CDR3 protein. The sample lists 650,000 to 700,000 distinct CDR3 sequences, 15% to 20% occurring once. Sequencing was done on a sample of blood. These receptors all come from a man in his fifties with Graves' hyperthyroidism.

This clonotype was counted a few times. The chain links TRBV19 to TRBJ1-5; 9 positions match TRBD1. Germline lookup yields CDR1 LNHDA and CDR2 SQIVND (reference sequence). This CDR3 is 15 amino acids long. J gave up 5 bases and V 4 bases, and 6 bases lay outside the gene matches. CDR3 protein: CASSNRGTGYQPQHF. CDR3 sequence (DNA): TGTGCCAGTAGTAACCGAGGGACAGGGTATCAGCCCCAGCATTTT.

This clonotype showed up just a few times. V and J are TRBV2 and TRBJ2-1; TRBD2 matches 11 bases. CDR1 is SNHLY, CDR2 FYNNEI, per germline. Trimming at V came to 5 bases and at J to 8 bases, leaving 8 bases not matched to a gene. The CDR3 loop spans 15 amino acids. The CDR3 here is CASSPRLAGKDEQFF. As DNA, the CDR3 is TGTGCCAGCAGTCCTAGACTAGCGGGAAAGGATGAGCAGTTCTTC.

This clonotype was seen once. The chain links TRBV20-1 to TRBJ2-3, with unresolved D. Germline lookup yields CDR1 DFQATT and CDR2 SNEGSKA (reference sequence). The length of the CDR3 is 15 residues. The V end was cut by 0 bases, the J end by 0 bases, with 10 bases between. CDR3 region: CSARDLMGSTDTQYF. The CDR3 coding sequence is TGCAGTGCTAGAGATCTTATGGGGAGCACAGATACGCAGTATTTT.

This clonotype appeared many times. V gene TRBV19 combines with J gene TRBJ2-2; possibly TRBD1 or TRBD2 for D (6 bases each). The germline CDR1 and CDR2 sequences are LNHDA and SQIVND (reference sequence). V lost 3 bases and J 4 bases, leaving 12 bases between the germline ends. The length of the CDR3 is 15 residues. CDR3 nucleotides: TGTGCCAGTAGTATCGGGGGCTTGGGCACCGGGGAGCTGTTTTTT. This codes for CASSIGGLGTGELFF. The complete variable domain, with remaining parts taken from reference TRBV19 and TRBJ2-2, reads DGGITQSPKYLFRKEGQNVTLSCEQNLNHDAMYWYRQDPGQGLRLIYYSQIVNDFQKGDIAEGYSVSREKKESFPLTVTSAQKNPTAFYLCASSIGGLGTGELFFGEGSRLTVL.

The CDR3 protein is CSARDRRLAGAEQYF. DNA of the CDR3: TGCAGTGCTAGAGATCGACGACTAGCGGGAGCCGAGCAGTACTTC. This chain joins TRBV20-1 and TRBJ2-7; 12 positions agree with TRBD2. The CDR3 length is 15 residues. V dropped 0 bases and J dropped 6; count of bases not matched to a gene: 6. CDR1 DFQATT and CDR2 SNEGSKA come from the germline V gene (reference sequence).

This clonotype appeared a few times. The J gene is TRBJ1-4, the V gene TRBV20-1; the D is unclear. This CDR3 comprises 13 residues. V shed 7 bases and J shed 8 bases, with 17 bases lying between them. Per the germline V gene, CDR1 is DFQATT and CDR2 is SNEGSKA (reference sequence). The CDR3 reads CSVREYREEKLFF. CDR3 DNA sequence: TGCAGTGTAAGAGAGTACCGAGAAGAAAAACTGTTTTTT.

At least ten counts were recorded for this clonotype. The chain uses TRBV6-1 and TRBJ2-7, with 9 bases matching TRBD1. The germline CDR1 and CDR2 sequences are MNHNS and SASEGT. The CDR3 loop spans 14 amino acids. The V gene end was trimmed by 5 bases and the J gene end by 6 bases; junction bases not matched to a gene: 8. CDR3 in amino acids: CASSFRTGESEQYF. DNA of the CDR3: TGTGCCAGCAGTTTCCGGACAGGGGAGAGCGAGCAGTACTTC.

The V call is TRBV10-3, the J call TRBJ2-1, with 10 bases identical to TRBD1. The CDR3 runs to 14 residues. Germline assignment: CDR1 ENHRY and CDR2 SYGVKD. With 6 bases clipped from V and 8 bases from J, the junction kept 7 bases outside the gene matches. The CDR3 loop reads CAIRPGQGTDEQFF. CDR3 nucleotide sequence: TGTGCCATCAGGCCGGGACAGGGGACGGATGAGCAGTTCTTC.

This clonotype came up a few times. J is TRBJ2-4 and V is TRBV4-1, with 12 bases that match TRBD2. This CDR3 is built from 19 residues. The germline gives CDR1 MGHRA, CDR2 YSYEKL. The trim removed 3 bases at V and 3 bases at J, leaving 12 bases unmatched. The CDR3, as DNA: TGCGCCAGCAGCCAGCAACTAGCGGGAGGCGGCCGGGGCAAAAACATTCAGTACTTC. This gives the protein CASSQQLAGGGRGKNIQYF.

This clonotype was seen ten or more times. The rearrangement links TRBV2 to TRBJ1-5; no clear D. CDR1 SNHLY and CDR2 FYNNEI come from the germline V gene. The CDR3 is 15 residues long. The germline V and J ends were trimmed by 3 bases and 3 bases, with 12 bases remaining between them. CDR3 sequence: CASSDTQAVNQPQHF. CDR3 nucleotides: TGTGCCAGCAGTGATACGCAGGCGGTCAATCAGCCCCAGCATTTT.

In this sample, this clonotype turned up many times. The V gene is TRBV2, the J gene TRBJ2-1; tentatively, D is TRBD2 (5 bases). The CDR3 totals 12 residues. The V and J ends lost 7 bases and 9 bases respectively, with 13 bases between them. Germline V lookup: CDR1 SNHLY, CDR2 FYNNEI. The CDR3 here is CASKLDFGEQFF. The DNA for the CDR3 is TGTGCCAGCAAATTGGACTTTGGTGAGCAGTTCTTC.

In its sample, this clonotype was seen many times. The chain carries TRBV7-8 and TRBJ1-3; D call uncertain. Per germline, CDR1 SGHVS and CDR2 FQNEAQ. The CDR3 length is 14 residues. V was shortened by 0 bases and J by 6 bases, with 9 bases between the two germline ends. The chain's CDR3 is CASSLAVNENTIYF. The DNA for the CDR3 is TGTGCCAGCAGCTTAGCGGTTAATGAAAACACCATATATTTT.

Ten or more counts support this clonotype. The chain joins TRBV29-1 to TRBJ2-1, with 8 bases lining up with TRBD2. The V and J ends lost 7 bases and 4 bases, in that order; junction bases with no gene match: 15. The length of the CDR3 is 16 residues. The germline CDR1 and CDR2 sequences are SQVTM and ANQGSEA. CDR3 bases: TGCAGCGCCGGAGGAATAGCGGGGCAAATTTACAATGAGCAGTTCTTC. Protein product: CSAGGIAGQIYNEQFF.

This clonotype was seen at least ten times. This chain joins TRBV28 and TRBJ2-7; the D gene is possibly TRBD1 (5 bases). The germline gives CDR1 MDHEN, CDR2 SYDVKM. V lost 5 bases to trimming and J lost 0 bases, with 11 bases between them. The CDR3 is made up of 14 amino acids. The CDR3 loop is CASSNRFSSYEQYF. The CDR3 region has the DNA TGTGCCAGCAGTAACAGGTTTAGCTCCTACGAGCAGTACTTC.

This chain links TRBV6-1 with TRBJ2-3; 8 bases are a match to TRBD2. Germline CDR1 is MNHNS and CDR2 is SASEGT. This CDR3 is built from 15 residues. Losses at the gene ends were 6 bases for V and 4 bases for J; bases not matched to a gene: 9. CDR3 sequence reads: CASSPRREGSDTQYF. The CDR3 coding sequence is TGTGCCAGCAGCCCCCGCCGGGAGGGGTCAGATACGCAGTATTTT.